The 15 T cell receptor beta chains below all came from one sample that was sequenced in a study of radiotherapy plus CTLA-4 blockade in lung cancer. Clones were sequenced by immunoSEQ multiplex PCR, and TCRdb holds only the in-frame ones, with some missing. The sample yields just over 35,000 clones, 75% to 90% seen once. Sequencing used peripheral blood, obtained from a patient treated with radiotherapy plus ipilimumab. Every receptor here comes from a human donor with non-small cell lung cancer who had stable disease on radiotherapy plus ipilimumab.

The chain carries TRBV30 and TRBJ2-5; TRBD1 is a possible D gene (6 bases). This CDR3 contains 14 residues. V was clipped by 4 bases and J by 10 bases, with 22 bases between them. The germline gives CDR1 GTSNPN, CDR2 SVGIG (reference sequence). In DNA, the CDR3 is TGTGCCTGGAATCGTCGACGGGACACCGAGGGCCAGTACTTC. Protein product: CAWNRRRDTEGQYF.

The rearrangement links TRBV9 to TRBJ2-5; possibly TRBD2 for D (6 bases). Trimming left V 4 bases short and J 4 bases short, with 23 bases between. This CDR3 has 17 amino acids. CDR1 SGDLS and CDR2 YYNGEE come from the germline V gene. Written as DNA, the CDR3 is TGTGCCAGCAGCTCCCAAAGCGGCGGGGCGGAGGGAGAGACCCAGTACTTC. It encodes CASSSQSGGAEGETQYF.

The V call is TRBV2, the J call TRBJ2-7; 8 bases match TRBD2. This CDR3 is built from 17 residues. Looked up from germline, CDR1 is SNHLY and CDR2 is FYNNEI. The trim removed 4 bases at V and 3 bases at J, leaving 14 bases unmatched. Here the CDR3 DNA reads TGTGCCAGCAGTGGGATAGGGTCTAGCGGGCGAAGCTACGAGCAGTACTTC. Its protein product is CASSGIGSSGRSYEQYF.

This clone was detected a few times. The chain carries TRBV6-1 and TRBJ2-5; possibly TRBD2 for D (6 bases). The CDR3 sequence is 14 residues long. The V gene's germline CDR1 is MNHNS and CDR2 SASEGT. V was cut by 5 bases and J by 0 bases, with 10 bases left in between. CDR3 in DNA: TGTGCCAGCAGTTTAGGAGGGGACCAAGAGACCCAGTACTTC. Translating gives CASSLGGDQETQYF.

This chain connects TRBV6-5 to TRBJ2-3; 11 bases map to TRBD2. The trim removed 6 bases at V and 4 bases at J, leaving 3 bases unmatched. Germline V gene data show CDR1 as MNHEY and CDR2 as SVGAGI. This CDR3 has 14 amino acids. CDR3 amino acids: CASRGLAEADTQYF. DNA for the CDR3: TGTGCCAGCAGGGGACTAGCGGAAGCAGATACGCAGTATTTT.

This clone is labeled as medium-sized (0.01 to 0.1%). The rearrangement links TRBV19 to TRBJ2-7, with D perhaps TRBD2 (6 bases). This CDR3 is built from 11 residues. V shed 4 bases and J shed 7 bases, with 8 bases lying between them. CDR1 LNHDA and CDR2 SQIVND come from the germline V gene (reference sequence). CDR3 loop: CASSTGLEQYF. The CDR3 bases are TGTGCCAGTAGTACCGGACTAGAGCAGTACTTC.

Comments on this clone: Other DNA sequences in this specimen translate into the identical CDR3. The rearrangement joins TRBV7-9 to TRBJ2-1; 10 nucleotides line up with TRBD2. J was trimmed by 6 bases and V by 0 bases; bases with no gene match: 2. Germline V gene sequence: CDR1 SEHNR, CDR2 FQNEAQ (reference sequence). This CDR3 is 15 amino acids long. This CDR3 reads CASSLASGRLNEQFF. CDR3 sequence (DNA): TGTGCCAGCAGCTTAGCTAGCGGGAGGCTCAATGAGCAGTTCTTC. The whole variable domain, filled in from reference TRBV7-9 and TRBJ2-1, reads DTGVSQNPRHKITKRGQNVTFRCDPISEHNRLYWYRQTLGQGPEFLTYFQNEAQLEKSRLLSDRFSAERPKGSFSTLEIQRTEQGDSAMYLCASSLASGRLNEQFFGPGTRLTVL.

The CDR3 loop reads CATSRELLAGGTYEQYF. CDR3 coding DNA: TGTGCCACCAGCAGAGAACTACTAGCGGGAGGCACCTACGAGCAGTACTTC. This sequence joins TRBV15 and TRBJ2-7; TRBD2 matches 12 bases. The CDR3 loop spans 17 amino acids. V dropped 0 bases and J dropped 2; count of bases not matched to a gene: 5. Germline V lookup: CDR1 LNHNV, CDR2 YYDKDF (reference sequence).

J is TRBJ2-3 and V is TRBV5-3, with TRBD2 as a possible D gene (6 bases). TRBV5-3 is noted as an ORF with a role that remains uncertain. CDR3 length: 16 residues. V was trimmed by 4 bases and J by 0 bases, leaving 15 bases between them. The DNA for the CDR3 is TGTGCCAGAAGCCCCTCGGCGGGGATGAGCACAGATACGCAGTATTTT. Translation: CARSPSAGMSTDTQYF.

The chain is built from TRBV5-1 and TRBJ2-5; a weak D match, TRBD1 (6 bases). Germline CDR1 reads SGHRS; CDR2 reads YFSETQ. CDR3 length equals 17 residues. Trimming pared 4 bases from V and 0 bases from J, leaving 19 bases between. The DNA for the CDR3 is TGCGCCAGCAGCAGCAGGGGTTGGGCAGGGTACCAAGAGACCCAGTACTTC. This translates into CASSSRGWAGYQETQYF.

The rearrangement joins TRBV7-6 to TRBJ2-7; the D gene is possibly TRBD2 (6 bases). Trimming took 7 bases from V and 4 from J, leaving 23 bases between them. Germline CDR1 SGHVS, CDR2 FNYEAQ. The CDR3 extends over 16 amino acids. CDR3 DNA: TGTGCCAGCACCCATCCAGGTAGCGGCCCCCCTTACGAGCAGTACTTC. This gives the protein CASTHPGSGPPYEQYF.

The CDR3 sequence: CASSLEPGTGGEQYF. CDR3 nucleotides: TGCGCCAGCAGCTTGGAGCCCGGGACAGGGGGCGAGCAGTACTTC. The chain employs TRBV5-1 and TRBJ2-7; 11 bases are shared with TRBD1. V lost 0 bases, J lost 6 bases, and 5 bases stayed unmatched. CDR1 SGHRS and CDR2 YFSETQ come from the germline V gene. The CDR3 loop spans 15 amino acids.

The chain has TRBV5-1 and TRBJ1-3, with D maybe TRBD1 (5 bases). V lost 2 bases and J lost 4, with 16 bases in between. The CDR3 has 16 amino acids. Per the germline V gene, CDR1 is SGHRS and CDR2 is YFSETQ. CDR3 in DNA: TGCGCCAGCAGCTTCGGGACTCAGGAGGGAGGAAACACCATATATTTT. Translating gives CASSFGTQEGGNTIYF.

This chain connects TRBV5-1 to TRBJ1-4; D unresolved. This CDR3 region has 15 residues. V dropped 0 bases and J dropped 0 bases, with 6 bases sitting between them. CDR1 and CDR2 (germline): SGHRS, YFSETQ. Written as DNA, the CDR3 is TGCGCCAGCAGCTTGGAACCGGCAACTAATGAAAAACTGTTTTTT. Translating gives CASSLEPATNEKLFF.

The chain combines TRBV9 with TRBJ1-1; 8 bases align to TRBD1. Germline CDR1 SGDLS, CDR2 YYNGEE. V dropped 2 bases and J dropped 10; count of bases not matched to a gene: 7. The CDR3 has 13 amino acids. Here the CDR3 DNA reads TGTGCCAGCAGCGTTTCCGGGACAGGCAGAGCTTTCTTT. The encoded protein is CASSVSGTGRAFF.